The 7 T cell receptor beta chains below were found in one sample sequenced in a study of high-grade serous ovarian cancer treatment subgroups (dated by TCRdb to about 2021). Receptor amplification or capture employed the immunoSEQ multiplex PCR assay. The table comes from immuneACCESS by way of TCRdb, which keeps in-frame sequences with V and J called. Part of the clones is missing from these tables; in studies checked, under half for an unresolved V gene and the rest for unknown reasons. The sample has about 40,000 clones on record, about 79% of them singletons. Of the sample, over 3% falls within the top ten clones. The tumor samples were collected prior to definitive surgery or chemotherapy. The source material was tumor tissue. The receptors here all came from a human donor with high-grade serous ovarian cancer.

The CDR3 reads CASIPKHRGREGSEKLFF. CDR3 in DNA: TGTGCCAGCATCCCTAAGCACAGGGGGCGGGAGGGGAGTGAAAAACTGTTTTTT. The rearrangement joins TRBV6-4 to TRBJ1-4; 9 bases agree with TRBD1. The germline CDR1 and CDR2 sequences are MRHNA and SNTAGT. The CDR3 has 18 amino acids. J was trimmed by 7 bases and V by 7 bases; bases with no gene match: 19.

This chain uses TRBV9 with TRBJ2-1; the D call may be TRBD1 or TRBD2 (5 bases each). CDR3 length: 15 amino acids. Germline CDR1 and CDR2: SGDLS and YYNGEE. Trimming pared 0 bases from V and 9 bases from J, leaving 16 bases between. CDR3 sequence: CASSVVSQGTIEQFF. The CDR3, as DNA: TGTGCCAGCAGCGTAGTGTCCCAAGGGACCATTGAGCAGTTCTTC.

V is TRBV7-3 and J is TRBJ2-1; 9 nucleotides align to TRBD2. The CDR3 runs to 15 residues. Germline V gene lookup returns CDR1 SGHTA and CDR2 FQGTGA. Unmatched junction bases numbered 0, after V lost 1 base and J lost 2 bases. CDR3 protein: CASSLRLAAYNEQFF. The CDR3 nucleotides read TGTGCCAGCAGCTTAAGACTAGCGGCCTACAATGAGCAGTTCTTC.

The rearrangement uses TRBV6-6 and TRBJ1-1; D gene unclear. CDR3 length equals 13 residues. Germline V gene lookup returns CDR1 MNHNY and CDR2 SVGAGI (reference sequence). V was pared by 2 bases and J by 3 bases, with 7 bases between. This CDR3 is CASSYRRDTEAFF. CDR3 nucleotide sequence: TGTGCCAGCAGTTACAGGCGGGACACTGAAGCTTTCTTT.

The sample holds one count of this clone. The V gene is TRBV7-2, the J gene TRBJ2-7, with D maybe TRBD1 (5 bases). This CDR3 contains 14 residues. The V end was cut by 4 bases, the J end by 3 bases, with 13 bases between. Germline CDR1 and CDR2: SGHTA and FQGNSA. CDR3 sequence (DNA): TGTGCCAGCAGCTCCTTCGGACAAAGCTACGAGCAGTACTTC. The encoded protein is CASSSFGQSYEQYF.

This rearrangement joins TRBV11-2 to TRBJ2-7; D tentatively reads TRBD1 or TRBD2 (5 bases each). Germline V CDR1 and CDR2: SGHAT, FQNNGV. V lost 2 bases to trimming and J lost 0 bases, with 8 bases between them. This CDR3 has 14 residues. CDR3 region: CASSLRDPSYEQYF. The CDR3 DNA reads TGTGCCAGCAGCTTAAGGGACCCCTCCTACGAGCAGTACTTC.

The chain links TRBV6-6 to TRBJ2-1, with D hard to call. Per the germline V gene, CDR1 is MNHNY and CDR2 is SVGAGI (reference sequence). This CDR3 comprises 15 residues. V was trimmed by 4 bases and J by 6 bases, leaving 16 bases between them. The CDR3 sequence is CASSSWMRELNEQFF. The DNA of the CDR3 is TGTGCCAGCAGTTCATGGATGAGAGAGCTCAATGAGCAGTTCTTC.